The 29 T cell receptor beta chains listed next were all sequenced from one sample in a study of blood T cell repertoires in COVID-19. Method: immunoSEQ multiplex PCR; TCRdb's copy keeps in-frame clones and lacks some. This sample has approximately 100,000 clones; about nine tenths occur once, and the top ten carry about 16%. Material for sequencing was peripheral blood. These receptors were obtained from a man aged 45-60 years with acute or convalescent COVID-19.

The chain has TRBV5-8 and TRBJ2-7; TRBD2 matches at 8 bases. Germline V lookup: CDR1 SGHTS, CDR2 YDEGEE. Trimming took 5 bases from V and 6 from J; bases not matched to a gene: 10. The CDR3 sequence is 14 residues long. In nucleotides, the CDR3 is TGTGCCAGCAGAAGGGCCGGGGGGGCTAGCGAGCAGTACTTC. Protein: CASRRAGGASEQYF.

This chain joins TRBV18 and TRBJ1-3; a possible D gene is TRBD1 (6 bases). Looked up from germline, CDR1 is KGHSH and CDR2 is LQKENI. With 2 bases removed from V and 2 bases from J, the gap between germline ends came to 10 bases. The CDR3 is 15 residues long. CDR3 nucleotides: TGTGCCAGCTCACCAACAAGGACAGCTGGAAACACCATATATTTT. This codes for CASSPTRTAGNTIYF.

J is TRBJ1-6 and V is TRBV9; 11 bases line up with TRBD1. The V gene end was trimmed by 0 bases and the J gene end by 7 bases; junction bases not matched to a gene: 6. CDR3 size: 17 residues. Germline V gene lookup returns CDR1 SGDLS and CDR2 YYNGEE. The CDR3 region has the DNA TGTGCCAGCAGCGTAGCTGGGACAGGGGGTTTAAATTCACCCCTCCACTTT. It encodes CASSVAGTGGLNSPLHF.

V is TRBV7-9 and J is TRBJ2-7, with a weak D call TRBD1 (6 bases). V was shortened by 5 bases and J by 1 base, with 9 bases between the two germline ends. CDR3 length: 13 amino acids. Germline V lookup: CDR1 SEHNR, CDR2 FQNEAQ (reference sequence). CDR3 in amino acids: CASSPDRSYEQYF. The CDR3 nucleotides are TGTGCCAGCAGCCCGGACAGATCCTACGAGCAGTACTTC. The complete variable domain, with remaining parts taken from reference TRBV7-9 and TRBJ2-7, reads DTGVSQNPRHKITKRGQNVTFRCDPISEHNRLYWYRQTLGQGPEFLTYFQNEAQLEKSRLLSDRFSAERPKGSFSTLEIQRTEQGDSAMYLCASSPDRSYEQYFGPGTRLTVT.

This chain uses TRBV5-4 with TRBJ2-7; 12 nucleotides agree with TRBD2. The CDR3 length is 15 residues. The junction had 9 bases not matched to a gene; V was cut back by 4 bases and J by 7 bases. Per germline, CDR1 SGHNT and CDR2 YYREEE (reference sequence). CDR3 sequence: CASSEGTSGLREQYF. In DNA form, the CDR3 reads TGTGCCAGCAGCGAAGGGACTAGCGGGCTGAGGGAGCAGTACTTC. Using reference TRBV5-4 and TRBJ2-7 for the parts outside the CDR3, the full variable domain is ETGVTQSPTHLIKTRGQQVTLRCSSQSGHNTVSWYQQALGQGPQFIFQYYREEENGRGNFPPRFSGLQFPNYSSELNVNALELDDSALYLCASSEGTSGLREQYFGPGTRLTVT.

V is TRBV11-3 and J is TRBJ2-2; no clear D. Trimming shortened V by 5 bases and J by 7 bases, and 8 bases separated the two germline ends. Germline V gene sequence: CDR1 SGHNT, CDR2 YENEEA. The CDR3 runs 12 residues. CDR3 DNA: TGTGCCAGCAGCCCCTGGAGCGGGGAGCTGTTTTTT. Amino acid sequence: CASSPWSGELFF.

This clone appeared a few times. The chain has TRBV29-1 and TRBJ1-2; 9 nucleotides line up with TRBD1. J gave up 5 bases and V 7 bases, and 8 bases lay outside the gene matches. Germline CDR1 is SQVTM and CDR2 is ANQGSEA. This CDR3 contains 13 residues. The CDR3 here is CSAPGQGLYGYTF. CDR3 nucleotides: TGCAGCGCTCCGGGACAGGGCCTATATGGCTACACCTTC.

V usage is TRBV3-1 (or the pseudogene TRBV3-2) and J usage is TRBJ1-1; D gene uncertain. The CDR3 covers 14 residues. Germline loops: CDR1 LGHDT, CDR2 YNNKEL (reference sequence). V lost 2 bases, J lost 2 bases, and 9 bases lay in between. CDR3 sequence (DNA): TGTGCCAGCAGCCAACAGGTGTATAACACTGAAGCTTTCTTT. Its translation is CASSQQVYNTEAFF.

The table lists this clone with a count of one. The chain links TRBV9 to TRBJ1-2, with a possible D match to TRBD1 (5 bases). Germline-derived CDR1 and CDR2 are SGDLS and YYNGEE. Trimming removed 4 bases at V and 8 bases at J, with 15 bases between. The CDR3 loop spans 13 amino acids. CDR3 region: CASSRDSEVGYTF. DNA for the CDR3: TGTGCCAGCAGCAGGGACTCAGAAGTAGGCTACACCTTC.

V is TRBV6-6 and J is TRBJ2-1; TRBD2 aligns across 7 bases. This CDR3 is built from 13 residues. V was pared by 10 bases and J by 4 bases, with 7 bases of the junction left unmatched. Germline V gene sequence: CDR1 MNHNY, CDR2 SVGAGI (reference sequence). CDR3 nucleotide sequence: TGTGCCACGCTAGCGGTCGGTTACAATGAGCAGTTCTTC. Its protein is CATLAVGYNEQFF.

In its sample, this clone was seen once. V usage is TRBV11-2 and J usage is TRBJ2-3, with 7 bases that match TRBD1. V was pared by 2 bases and J by 2 bases, with 10 bases of the junction left unmatched. The V gene's germline CDR1 is SGHAT and CDR2 FQNNGV. This CDR3 has 17 amino acids. This CDR3 reads CASSLSLMTGNTDTQYF. CDR3 bases: TGTGCCAGCAGCTTATCCTTGATGACAGGGAACACAGATACGCAGTATTTT.

This clone has just one count. This sequence joins TRBV6-4 and TRBJ2-1; 8 bases align to TRBD2. This CDR3 comprises 15 residues. Germline V lookup: CDR1 MRHNA, CDR2 SNTAGT. The ends lost 0 bases at V and 8 bases at J; junction bases unmatched: 6. The CDR3 nucleotides read TGTGCCAGCAGTGACTCCGGACTAGCCGTCGATGAGCAGTTCTTC. Amino acid sequence: CASSDSGLAVDEQFF.

V gene TRBV5-6 combines with J gene TRBJ2-1; TRBD2 is a possible D gene (5 bases). Trimming shortened V by 4 bases and J by 7 bases, and 15 bases separated the two germline ends. Germline CDR1 reads SGHDT; CDR2 reads YYEEEE. The CDR3 length is 14 residues. CDR3 sequence (DNA): TGTGCCAGCAGCGCCGGCTACACTAGTAATGAGCAGTTCTTC. This gives the protein CASSAGYTSNEQFF.

V is TRBV19 and J is TRBJ2-2; 7 positions agree with TRBD2. After removal of 1 base from V and 2 bases from J, the junction contained 4 bases not matched to a gene. The CDR3 has 16 residues. CDR1 and CDR2 from the germline V gene are LNHDA and SQIVND (reference sequence). The CDR3 loop reads CASSIGAGPNTGELFF. The CDR3 nucleotides are TGTGCCAGTAGTATAGGAGCGGGACCTAACACCGGGGAGCTGTTTTTT.

The genes are TRBV4-2 and TRBJ1-4; D unclear. V lost 4 bases to trimming and J lost 2 bases, with 8 bases between them. Germline-derived CDR1 and CDR2 are LGHNA and YNFKEQ. The CDR3 loop spans 14 amino acids. CDR3 nucleotide sequence: TGTGCCAGCAGCCCGGGGATGACTAATGAAAAACTGTTTTTT. It is translated as CASSPGMTNEKLFF.

This clone was counted a few times. This sequence joins TRBV27 and TRBJ2-7; D remains unclear. The ends were cut back, 5 bases at V and 13 bases at J, with 21 bases in the middle. The germline V gene encodes CDR1 MNHEY and CDR2 SMNVEV (reference sequence). CDR3 length equals 13 residues. The CDR3 DNA sequence: TGTGCCAGCAGTAAATCCCGCGACTCGCGACCTTACTTC. Its protein is CASSKSRDSRPYF.

The chain joins TRBV27 to TRBJ2-1; 12 bases align to TRBD2. The germline gives CDR1 MNHEY, CDR2 SMNVEV (reference sequence). The CDR3 is 17 amino acids. V shed 5 bases, J shed 8 bases, and the junction held 13 bases outside the gene matches. CDR3 nucleotides: TGTGCCAGCAGTCCGTCCACGCTAGCGGGAGGGCCCGATGAGCAGTTCTTC. It specifies CASSPSTLAGGPDEQFF.

The gene calls are TRBV7-2 and TRBJ2-4, with D possibly being TRBD1 (6 bases). The CDR3 runs 15 residues. Trimming removed 5 bases at V and 0 bases at J, with 11 bases between. The germline CDR1 and CDR2 sequences are SGHTA and FQGNSA. CDR3 DNA sequence: TGTGCCAGCAGCCCTCGGACAGTAGCCAAAAACATTCAGTACTTC. Translating gives CASSPRTVAKNIQYF. The full variable domain, in which reference TRBV7-2 and TRBJ2-4 provide the parts outside the CDR3, is GAGVSQSPSNKVTEKGKDVELRCDPISGHTALYWYRQSLGQGLEFLIYFQGNSAPDKSGLPSDRFSAERTGGSVSTLTIQRTQQEDSAVYLCASSPRTVAKNIQYFGAGTRLSVL.

The chain links TRBV15 to TRBJ2-1, with D possibly TRBD2 on 6 matching bases. Per germline, CDR1 LNHNV and CDR2 YYDKDF (reference sequence). This CDR3 is built from 14 residues. Trimming cost V 5 bases and J 4 bases, with 12 bases left between them. CDR3 protein: CATSARDSYNEQFF. For the CDR3, the DNA is TGTGCCACCAGCGCCCGGGACTCATACAATGAGCAGTTCTTC.

The rearrangement uses TRBV19 and TRBJ1-4, with no clear D. The CDR3 runs to 16 residues. V was cut by 1 base and J by 1 base, with 10 bases left in between. The germline gives CDR1 LNHDA, CDR2 SQIVND (reference sequence). This CDR3 is CASSIGGFGTNEKLFF. CDR3 nucleotide sequence: TGTGCCAGTAGTATAGGTGGCTTTGGAACTAATGAAAAACTGTTTTTT.

The genes are TRBV3-1 (or the pseudogene TRBV3-2) and TRBJ2-7; 7 bases map to TRBD2. J gave up 5 bases and V 1 base, and 8 bases lay outside the gene matches. Germline CDR1 reads LGHDT; CDR2 reads YNNKEL (reference sequence). The CDR3 has 15 residues. The CDR3 protein is CASSQVGGARHEQYF. CDR3 nucleotides: TGTGCCAGCAGCCAAGTGGGAGGGGCTCGACACGAGCAGTACTTC.

This chain joins TRBV28 and TRBJ2-7; D remains ambiguous. The CDR3 has 15 residues. The V end was cut by 1 base, the J end by 0 bases, with 10 bases between. The V gene's germline CDR1 is MDHEN and CDR2 SYDVKM. Here the CDR3 DNA reads TGTGCCAGCAGTTTATCGGCAGGATACTCCTACGAGCAGTACTTC. Protein: CASSLSAGYSYEQYF.

DNA for the CDR3: TGTGCCAGCAGCTATACCCTCGACTCGTCCTACAATGAGCAGTTCTTC. Its protein product is CASSYTLDSSYNEQFF. The chain carries TRBV3-1 (or the pseudogene TRBV3-2) and TRBJ2-1; D is uncertain. CDR1 is LGHDT and CDR2 is YNNKEL in the germline V gene (reference sequence). Trimming removed 5 bases at V and 1 base at J, with 15 bases between. This CDR3 contains 16 residues.

This clone has just one count. The CDR3 spells CASSNRGLAGELFF. Here the CDR3 DNA reads TGTGCCAGCAGCAACAGGGGGCTCGCCGGGGAGCTGTTTTTT. This chain joins TRBV3-1 (or the pseudogene TRBV3-2) and TRBJ2-2, with 9 bases identical to TRBD1. V was clipped by 5 bases and J by 6 bases; unmatched bases: 4. Per germline, CDR1 LGHDT and CDR2 YNNKEL (reference sequence). This CDR3 region has 14 residues.

The CDR3 DNA reads TGTGCCAGCAGTGCGTGGACTAGCGGAAAATACGAGCAGTACTTC. Protein: CASSAWTSGKYEQYF. This chain links TRBV2 with TRBJ2-7, with 10 bases that match TRBD2. Germline V gene lookup returns CDR1 SNHLY and CDR2 FYNNEI. This CDR3 comprises 15 residues. V gave up 4 bases and J gave up 4 bases; unmatched junction bases: 7.

The chain recombines TRBV7-9 with TRBJ2-5; the match to TRBD2 covers 15 bases. CDR1 is SEHNR and CDR2 is FQNEAQ in the germline V gene (reference sequence). V was pared by 4 bases and J by 4 bases, with 4 bases of the junction left unmatched. The CDR3 totals 16 residues. For the CDR3, the DNA is TGTGCCAGCAGCTGGACTAGCGGGAGGGCCGGAGAGACCCAGTACTTC. Translating it yields CASSWTSGRAGETQYF. Together with reference TRBV7-9 and TRBJ2-5, the CDR3 gives the full variable domain: DTGVSQNPRHKITKRGQNVTFRCDPISEHNRLYWYRQTLGQGPEFLTYFQNEAQLEKSRLLSDRFSAERPKGSFSTLEIQRTEQGDSAMYLCASSWTSGRAGETQYFGPGTRLLVL.

This clone has more than one count but fewer than ten. The chain is built from TRBV7-9 and TRBJ2-1; 8 bases agree with TRBD1. CDR3 length equals 15 residues. After removal of 5 bases from V and 8 bases from J, the junction contained 11 bases not matched to a gene. The germline V gene has CDR1 SEHNR and CDR2 FQNEAQ (reference sequence). The CDR3 region has the DNA TGTGCCAGCAGCGCCAGACAGGGGCCCGTCGATGAGCAGTTCTTC. It yields the protein CASSARQGPVDEQFF. The full variable domain, its missing parts supplied by reference TRBV7-9 and TRBJ2-1, is DTGVSQNPRHKITKRGQNVTFRCDPISEHNRLYWYRQTLGQGPEFLTYFQNEAQLEKSRLLSDRFSAERPKGSFSTLEIQRTEQGDSAMYLCASSARQGPVDEQFFGPGTRLTVL.

This clone was observed a single time. The chain recombines TRBV10-3 with TRBJ2-1; D is perhaps TRBD2 (5 bases). This CDR3 region has 15 residues. Germline V lookup: CDR1 ENHRY, CDR2 SYGVKD. The V gene lost 5 bases and the J gene lost 0 bases, with 11 bases spanning the gap. This CDR3 is CAISRTHSSYNEQFF. DNA for the CDR3: TGTGCCATCAGTCGGACTCATAGCTCCTACAATGAGCAGTTCTTC.

By its share, this clone is medium-sized. The J gene is TRBJ1-1, the V gene TRBV7-9; D is uncertain. V gave up 1 base and J gave up 1 base, with 4 bases separating them. The CDR3 length is 13 residues. CDR1 is SEHNR and CDR2 is FQNEAQ in the germline V gene (reference sequence). CDR3 sequence reads: CASSLVENTEAFF. The CDR3 nucleotides are TGTGCCAGCAGCTTAGTAGAGAACACTGAAGCTTTCTTT.